This TCR beta chain was observed in a study of T cells in pancreatic ductal adenocarcinoma listed by TCRdb under 2017. In terms of the full investigation: Surgically resected pancreatic ductal adenocarcinoma specimens were analyzed for the quantity, spatial distribution, and characteristics of both suppressive cells and tumor-infiltrating CD8+ T cells, an effort aimed at clarifying the adaptive T-cell response occurring naturally.

The immunoSEQ hsTCRB kit was used to amplify TCR beta CDR3 regions from genomic DNA. An Illumina HiSeq system was used to carry out high-throughput TRB CDR3 sequencing. As for the authors' bioinformatics: The immunoSEQ software was used to analyze sequencing reads, and nonproductive sequences containing premature stops or frame-shifts were removed. Repertoire clonality was computed as one minus Shannon entropy normalized by log2 of the number of unique productive sequences. Held by TCRdb, this immuneACCESS table contains in-frame sequences only and omits some clones. Under half of the omission traces to an unresolved V gene where checked; the cause of the rest is unknown. V and J calls plus clone size are reproduced from that table; the DNA served to infer D and trimming. This sample lists around 100,000 clones; roughly 96% were detected once. The top ten clonotypes cover 3.1% of the sample. The selected pancreatic ductal adenocarcinoma patients had received surgery without neoadjuvant therapy. Peripheral blood was collected in heparin tubes, from which PBMCs were isolated by histopaque density gradient and cryopreserved in approximately 10% DMSO. Using the DNeasy Blood and Tissue Kit along with Proteinase K and RNase treatment, genomic DNA was extracted from 6 or 7 PBMC specimens and about nine flash-frozen tumor specimens.

To note about this clone: No antigen is known for it. No base quality values were provided; no much bigger clone lies one nucleotide off.

The full study reports these points: Compared with tumor samples, blood samples had more total productive templates and 7.5 to 9.5-fold more unique clonotypes. Since most people with pancreatic cancer show up with disease that cannot be operated on, the resected cohort was biased toward the minority who had early-stage disease. Comparisons of clonality between tumor and blood may be biased because tumors are enriched in CD45RO+ effector T cells rather than naive T cells, which biases the comparison toward lower diversity. There was no significant difference in T-cell clonality between tumor and blood, where mean clonality was roughly 0.11 for tumors and approximately 0.069 for blood.

For this chain, trimming is 3 bases at the V end and 7 bases at the J end, and the number of junction bases without a gene match is 22. Spanning cysteine to phenylalanine, the CDR3 consists of 18 amino acids. The kept DNA is CDR3 alone, 54 bases in frame from the first base. The sequence joins TRBV5-3 to TRBJ2-7; 7 bases in the middle match TRBD1. TRBV5-3 qualifies as an ORF whose function is uncertain. The TCR originated in a human donor with pancreatic ductal adenocarcinoma. The sequenced material came from PBMCs. The CDR3 here reads CARSSSNLRGPRRLEQYF. The nucleotide sequence reads TGTGCCAGAAGCTCATCTAACCTTAGGGGGCCCCGAAGGTTAGAGCAGTACTTC.